This T cell receptor (beta chain) was identified in a study of breast tumors, draining lymph nodes, adjacent tissues. The lymph nodes were axillary draining lymph nodes from breast cancer patients. One entry per CDR3 protein results from TCRdb running MiXCR on the multiplex PCR reads. Of about 170,000 distinct CDR3 sequences listed, 30% to 35% are singletons. This clonotype was detected many times. As yet, its antigen is unknown. V was trimmed by 5 bases and J by 7 bases, leaving 18 bases between them. CDR1 and CDR2 (germline): MNHNY, SVGAGI (reference sequence). The CDR3 has 16 amino acids. Whole-study findings and limits: The lymph node origin of tumor T cells was framed as consistent with a hypothesis, not demonstrated. Compared with basal-like, luminal-like tumors shared significantly more repertoire with nontumor tissue.

The V and J genes are TRBV6-6 and TRBJ1-6; D remains ambiguous. The receptor's source is a female donor with breast cancer. Some clones in this sample may be carry-over from other donors' samples. Material: axillary lymph node tissue. CDR3 loop: CASSHDPALENSPLHF. The DNA of the CDR3 is TGTGCCAGCAGTCACGATCCAGCCCTCGAGAATTCACCCCTCCACTTT.